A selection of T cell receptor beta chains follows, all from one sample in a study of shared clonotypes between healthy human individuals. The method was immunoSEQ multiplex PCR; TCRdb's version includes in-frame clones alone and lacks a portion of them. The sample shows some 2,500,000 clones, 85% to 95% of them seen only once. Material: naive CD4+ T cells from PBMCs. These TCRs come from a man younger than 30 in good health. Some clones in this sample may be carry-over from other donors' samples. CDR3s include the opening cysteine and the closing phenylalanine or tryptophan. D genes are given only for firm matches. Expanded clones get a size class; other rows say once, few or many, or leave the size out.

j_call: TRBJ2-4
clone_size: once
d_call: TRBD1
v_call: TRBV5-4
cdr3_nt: TGTGCCAGCAGCTTACAGGGGTCAGTGAACATTCAGTACTTC
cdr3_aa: CASSLQGSVNIQYF

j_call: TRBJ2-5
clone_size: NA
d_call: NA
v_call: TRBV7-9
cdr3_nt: TGTGCCAGCAGCTTAGTGCGGTCTAGCGTGGAGACCCAGTACTTC
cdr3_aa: CASSLVRSSVETQYF

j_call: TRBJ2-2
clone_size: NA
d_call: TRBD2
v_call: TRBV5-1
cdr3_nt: TGCGCCAGCGGCCGCGGTAGCGGGAGGGCCGGGACCGGGGAGCTGTTTTTT
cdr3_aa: CASGRGSGRAGTGELFF

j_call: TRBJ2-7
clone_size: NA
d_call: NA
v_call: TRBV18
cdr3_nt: TGTGCCAGCTCGGATTTGAGGGGCCCCTACGAGCAGTACTTC
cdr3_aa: CASSDLRGPYEQYF

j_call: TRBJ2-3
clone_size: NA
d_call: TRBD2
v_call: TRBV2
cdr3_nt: TGTGCCAGGGAAGGGACTATTTCAGATACGCAGTATTTT
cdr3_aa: CAREGTISDTQYF

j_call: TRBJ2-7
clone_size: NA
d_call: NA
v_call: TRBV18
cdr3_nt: TGTGCCAGCTCACCCTACAGCACTAAGAGCTCCTACGAGCAGTACTTC
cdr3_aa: CASSPYSTKSSYEQYF

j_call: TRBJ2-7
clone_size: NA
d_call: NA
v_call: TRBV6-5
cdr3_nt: TGTGCCAGCAGTCAGAGCCGCGTCAGTATCTACGAGCAGTACTTC
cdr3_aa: CASSQSRVSIYEQYF

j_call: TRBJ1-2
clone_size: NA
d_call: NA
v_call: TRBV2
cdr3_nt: TGTGCCAGCAGTGAAGTTAAAGGAGCTAACTATGGCTACACCTTC
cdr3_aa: CASSEVKGANYGYTF

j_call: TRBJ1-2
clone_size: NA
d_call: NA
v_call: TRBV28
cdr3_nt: TGTGCCAGCACCCGGGGGGTTTATGGCTACACCTTC
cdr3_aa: CASTRGVYGYTF

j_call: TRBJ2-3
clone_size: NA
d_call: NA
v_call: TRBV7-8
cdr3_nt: TGTGCCAGCAGCTTATACCCAGGCACAGATACGCAGTATTTT
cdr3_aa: CASSLYPGTDTQYF

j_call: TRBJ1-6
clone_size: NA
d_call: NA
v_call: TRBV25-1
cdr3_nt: TGTGCCAGCAGTAGACAGGCTTATAATTCACCCCTCCACTTT
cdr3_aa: CASSRQAYNSPLHF

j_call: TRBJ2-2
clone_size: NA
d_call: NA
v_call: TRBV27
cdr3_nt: TGTGCCAGCAGTCCCCGTCCGTTCAGGGGACTACTAAACACCGGGGAGCTGTTTTTT
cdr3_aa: CASSPRPFRGLLNTGELFF

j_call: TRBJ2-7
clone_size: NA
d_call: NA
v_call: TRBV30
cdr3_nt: TGTGCCTGGAGTCCCGGGCCCCCCTACGAGCAGTGCTTC
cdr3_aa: CAWSPGPPYEQCF

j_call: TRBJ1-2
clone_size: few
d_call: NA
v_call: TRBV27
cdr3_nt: TGTGCCAGCAGCCGGGCGGGTAACTATGGCTACACCTTC
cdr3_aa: CASSRAGNYGYTF

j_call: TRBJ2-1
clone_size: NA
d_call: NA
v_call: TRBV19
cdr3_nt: TGTGCCAGTAGTATAGGCCCGCAGGAGTGGGACAATGAGCAGTTCTTC
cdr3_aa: CASSIGPQEWDNEQFF